The TCR beta chain under discussion was sequenced for a study of T-cell reconstitution after alpha-beta-depleted transplantation in children. This clonotype was recorded many times. Its antigen is unidentified. Using unique molecular identifiers, the investigators prepared the TCRbeta library. TCRdb passed the PCR reads through MiXCR, listing each CDR3 protein once. This sample has some 600,000 distinct CDR3 sequences, with 10% to 15% found just once. Regarding the study as a whole: From surviving recipient T cells and thymic progenitors came the high day-60 TCRbeta diversity observed in some patients. The authors attributed T-cell counts and diversity one year after transplant mostly to newly produced T cells. Expanded graft clones numbering several hundred reportedly gave rise to alpha-beta T cells about two months after transplant.

Losses at the gene ends were 1 base for V and 3 bases for J; bases not matched to a gene: 0. The CDR3 contains 14 residues. Sequenced material: PBMCs, mostly from graft donor cells, taken 360 days after TCRalphabeta/CD19-depleted stem cell transplant. The chain carries TRBV12-3 or TRBV12-4 and TRBJ2-5; 9 nucleotides agree with TRBD1. This TCR came from a male patient younger than 18 who had a stem cell transplant for acute myeloid leukemia, so the T cells may come from the graft donor. Here the CDR3 DNA reads TGTGCCAGCAGTTTAGGGACAGGGGAAGAGACCCAGTACTTC. Protein product: CASSLGTGEETQYF.